This TCR beta chain originates from a study of blood T cells in healthy people across ages. Together with a sample-barcoded 5' primer, a J-beta primer mix was included in a second PCR lasting roughly 6 to 12 cycles. TCRdb itself ran the 5' RACE reads through MiXCR, one entry per CDR3 protein. Of roughly 700,000 distinct CDR3 sequences in the sample, around 32% are singletons; the top ten hold 15% to 17%. General observations from the study: Versus aged donors, long-lived donors had higher diversity and more naive CD4+ cells. With donor CMV status unknown, expanded clonotype changes were possibly confounded.

This clonotype was detected ten times or more. What it binds is not known. V lost 5 bases and J lost 0, with 14 bases in between. Germline assignment: CDR1 LNHNV and CDR2 YYDKDF (reference sequence). This CDR3 has 17 amino acids. The sequence was collected from a woman older than 75 in good health. This chain joins TRBV15 and TRBJ2-6, with D possibly being TRBD1 (6 bases). The sample comprised blood. CDR3 DNA: TGTGCCACCAGCGAGAGGGGCAGGGGCTCTGGGGCCAACGTCCTGACTTTC. This codes for CATSERGRGSGANVLTF. Full variable domain (rest looked up from reference TRBV15 and TRBJ2-6): DAMVIQNPRYQVTQFGKPVTLSCSQTLNHNVMYWYQQKSSQAPKLLFHYYDKDFNNEADTPDNFQSRRPNTSFCFLDIRSPGLGDTAMYLCATSERGRGSGANVLTFGAGSRLTVL.